The 14 T cell receptor beta chains below come from one sample, sequenced in a study of CD8 T cells in ankylosing spondylitis. These receptors have no identified antigens. TCRdb re-analysed the 5' RACE reads in MiXCR, keeping a single row per CDR3 protein. The sample yields some 450,000 distinct CDR3 sequences, approximately 17% seen once. Study conclusions and caveats: Characteristic of ankylosing spondylitis blood, it appeared, was a TCR beta motif comprising roughly 8 highly homologous variants.

Sequences were obtained from blood, either unsorted or a sorted T cell fraction (not recorded which). The receptors stem from a male donor with ankylosing spondylitis.

This clonotype was seen repeatedly, ten times or more. V usage is TRBV7-9 and J usage is TRBJ2-3; D call uncertain. V was pared by 7 bases and J by 1 base, with 6 bases between. Germline-derived CDR1 and CDR2 are SEHNR and FQNEAQ (reference sequence). The CDR3 spans 12 residues. CDR3 sequence reads: CASTAGTDTQYF. For the CDR3, the DNA is TGTGCCAGCACCGCGGGCACAGATACGCAGTATTTT.

This clonotype was recorded a few times. This chain connects TRBV20-1 to TRBJ2-5; D is uncertain. The germline V and J ends were trimmed by 0 bases and 9 bases, with 14 bases remaining between them. This CDR3 region has 13 residues. Germline V gives CDR1 DFQATT, CDR2 SNEGSKA (reference sequence). CDR3 residues: CSARDDPSLAQYF. The CDR3 DNA is TGCAGTGCTAGAGACGACCCCTCTTTGGCCCAGTACTTC.

This clonotype was detected ten times or more. This chain joins TRBV7-2 and TRBJ2-7; D gene unclear. CDR3 size: 14 residues. Between the trimmed V and J ends, which lost 2 bases and 0 bases, there was a span of 8 bases. CDR1 is SGHTA, CDR2 FQGNSA, per germline. DNA for the CDR3: TGTGCCAGCAGCTTACTTCAGGCCTCCTACGAGCAGTACTTC. Protein: CASSLLQASYEQYF.

V and J are TRBV6-1 and TRBJ1-5; D may be TRBD1 (6 bases). V was cut by 1 base and J by 2 bases, with 15 bases left in between. The CDR3 has 17 residues. The germline V gene encodes CDR1 MNHNS and CDR2 SASEGT. The chain's CDR3 is CASSEVSRGSGNQPQHF. DNA for the CDR3: TGTGCCAGCAGTGAAGTTAGCAGGGGATCCGGCAATCAGCCCCAGCATTTT.

CDR3 loop: CASSTLGGGEQFF. Written as DNA, the CDR3 is TGTGCCAGTAGTACGCTCGGTGGCGGTGAGCAGTTCTTC. This sequence joins TRBV19 and TRBJ2-1; D is unclear. The CDR3 contains 13 residues. Per the germline V gene, CDR1 is LNHDA and CDR2 is SQIVND (reference sequence). With 4 bases removed from V and 9 bases from J, the gap between germline ends came to 13 bases. The complete variable domain, with remaining parts taken from reference TRBV19 and TRBJ2-1, reads DGGITQSPKYLFRKEGQNVTLSCEQNLNHDAMYWYRQDPGQGLRLIYYSQIVNDFQKGDIAEGYSVSREKKESFPLTVTSAQKNPTAFYLCASSTLGGGEQFFGPGTRLTVL.

This clonotype was observed a handful of times. The rearrangement joins TRBV3-1 to TRBJ2-5; D might be TRBD2 (5 bases). CDR3 length equals 17 residues. V dropped 1 base and J dropped 4 bases, with 19 bases sitting between them. The germline CDR1 and CDR2 sequences are LGHDT and YNNKEL (reference sequence). The DNA of the CDR3 is TGTGCCAGCAGCCAAGGCAAGACGGGATCCCGGGTAGAGACCCAGTACTTC. Protein: CASSQGKTGSRVETQYF.

The chain recombines TRBV11-2 with TRBJ2-1; unclear D gene. With 8 bases removed from V and 5 bases from J, the gap between germline ends came to 10 bases. CDR3 size: 12 residues. Germline V lookup: CDR1 SGHAT, CDR2 FQNNGV. This CDR3 is CASASNNNEQFF. DNA for the CDR3: TGTGCCAGCGCCTCGAATAACAATGAGCAGTTCTTC. Looking up the rest from reference TRBV11-2 and TRBJ2-1 gives the full variable domain: EAGVAQSPRYKIIEKRQSVAFWCNPISGHATLYWYQQILGQGPKLLIQFQNNGVVDDSQLPKDRFSAERLKGVDSTLKIQPAKLEDSAVYLCASASNNNEQFFGPGTRLTVL.

V usage is TRBV27 and J usage is TRBJ2-5, with 11 nucleotides matching TRBD2. The CDR3 runs 18 residues. Germline V gene data show CDR1 as MNHEY and CDR2 as SMNVEV (reference sequence). V was clipped by 3 bases and J by 3 bases; unmatched bases: 12. The CDR3 loop is CASSFGPGLAGREETQYF. As DNA, the CDR3 is TGTGCCAGCAGTTTCGGGCCTGGACTAGCGGGTCGTGAAGAGACCCAGTACTTC.

This clonotype was observed a handful of times. The J gene is TRBJ2-3, the V gene TRBV24-1; no clear D. CDR3 size: 13 residues. Trimming stripped 4 bases from V and 4 bases from J, with 8 bases between. Germline values: CDR1 KGHDR, CDR2 SFDVKD. CDR3 DNA sequence: TGTGCCACCAGTGACGTCATATCAGATACGCAGTATTTT. This sequence encodes CATSDVISDTQYF.

The sample holds a few counts of this clonotype. This chain connects TRBV11-2 to TRBJ1-2; 7 nucleotides line up with TRBD1. The CDR3 loop spans 17 amino acids. Germline CDR1 is SGHAT and CDR2 is FQNNGV. J lost 6 bases, V lost 6 bases, and 19 bases had no gene match. The CDR3 loop reads CASRRWGTADPLHGYTF. In DNA, the CDR3 is TGTGCCAGCAGGCGATGGGGGACAGCGGATCCCCTACATGGCTACACCTTC.

The chain is built from TRBV28 and TRBJ2-5, with a possible D match to TRBD1 (6 bases). V lost 7 bases and J 1 base, leaving 10 bases between the germline ends. Germline CDR1 MDHEN, CDR2 SYDVKM. This CDR3 is built from 13 residues. The CDR3 sequence: CASMLGGQETQYF. CDR3 in DNA: TGTGCCAGCATGTTAGGGGGCCAAGAGACCCAGTACTTC.

The chain has TRBV14 and TRBJ1-2, with 10 bases that match TRBD1. The trim removed 4 bases at V and 4 bases at J, leaving 6 bases unmatched. The CDR3 runs 15 residues. The germline CDR1 and CDR2 sequences are SGHDN and FVKESK. CDR3 region: CASSPAGQGIYGYTF. In DNA, the CDR3 is TGTGCCAGCAGCCCAGCGGGACAGGGGATCTATGGCTACACCTTC.

This sequence joins TRBV4-2 and TRBJ2-1, with 10 nucleotides matching TRBD2. This CDR3 is built from 16 residues. V shed 1 base, J shed 8 bases, and the junction held 8 bases outside the gene matches. The germline CDR1 and CDR2 sequences are LGHNA and YNFKEQ. The CDR3 loop reads CASSQAEREGVHEQFF. CDR3 DNA: TGTGCCAGCAGCCAAGCGGAGCGGGAGGGCGTCCATGAGCAGTTCTTC.

At least ten counts were recorded for this clonotype. The rearrangement joins TRBV20-1 to TRBJ1-2; perhaps TRBD1 as D (5 bases). Germline assignment: CDR1 DFQATT and CDR2 SNEGSKA (reference sequence). V was trimmed by 4 bases and J by 0 bases, leaving 9 bases between them. The CDR3 runs 13 residues. The CDR3 sequence is CSAIPGTNYGYTF. The CDR3, as DNA: TGCAGTGCTATCCCAGGGACTAACTATGGCTACACCTTC.